The 28 T cell receptor beta chains below were found in one sample sequenced in a study of blood T cell repertoires in COVID-19. Data came from immunoSEQ multiplex PCR; TCRdb stores just in-frame clones and leaves some out. Seen here are 75,000 to 90,000 clones, around four fifths observed once, and the top ten hold over 15%. Sequencing was carried out using peripheral blood. The receptor source for this set is a man older than 75 with active or convalescent COVID-19.

The rearrangement joins TRBV7-6 to TRBJ2-2; tentative D call: TRBD2 (6 bases). The germline V and J ends were trimmed by 5 bases and 1 base, with 14 bases remaining between them. Germline loops: CDR1 SGHVS, CDR2 FNYEAQ. The CDR3 is 16 residues long. The DNA for the CDR3 is TGTGCCAGCAGCCCCGGGCGGGGCGGGAACACCGGGGAGCTGTTTTTT. Amino acids: CASSPGRGGNTGELFF.

The rearrangement uses TRBV9 and TRBJ2-2; a weak D match, TRBD2 (6 bases). CDR1 is SGDLS and CDR2 is YYNGEE in the germline V gene. CDR3 length equals 15 residues. V was trimmed by 4 bases and J by 2 bases, leaving 12 bases between them. CDR3 DNA sequence: TGTGCCAGCAGCCCCGGCGGGGTAAACACCGGGGAGCTGTTTTTT. Its translation is CASSPGGVNTGELFF.

The chain recombines TRBV10-2 with TRBJ1-1, with a tentative D call TRBD1 (6 bases). Trimming pared 6 bases from V and 1 base from J, leaving 12 bases between. Per germline, CDR1 WSHSY and CDR2 SAAADI. CDR3 length equals 14 residues. DNA for the CDR3: TGCGCCAGCAGGCAAAACAGGGAGAACACTGAAGCTTTCTTT. It translates to CASRQNRENTEAFF.

The J gene is TRBJ1-4, the V gene TRBV27, with 9 nucleotides matching TRBD1. With 0 bases clipped from V and 8 bases from J, the junction kept 7 bases outside the gene matches. The length of the CDR3 is 16 residues. The germline CDR1 and CDR2 sequences are MNHEY and SMNVEV (reference sequence). CDR3: CASSLSATGGWEKLFF. In nucleotides, the CDR3 is TGTGCCAGCAGTTTATCAGCCACAGGGGGCTGGGAAAAACTGTTTTTT.

To note about this clone: Different DNA sequences within this sample yield the same CDR3. The rearrangement uses TRBV18 and TRBJ2-7; tentatively, D is TRBD1 (6 bases). V was pared by 6 bases and J by 4 bases, with 10 bases between. CDR3 length: 12 amino acids. Looked up from germline, CDR1 is KGHSH and CDR2 is LQKENI. In nucleotides, the CDR3 is TGTGCCAGCTCCCCGGACAGATACGAGCAGTACGTC. As protein: CASSPDRYEQYV.

V is TRBV6-6 and J is TRBJ1-2; D gene uncertain. V dropped 0 bases and J dropped 6 bases, with 8 bases sitting between them. This CDR3 is built from 13 residues. Germline-derived CDR1 and CDR2 are MNHNY and SVGAGI (reference sequence). The CDR3 DNA sequence: TGTGCCAGCAGTTACTCCATTTCGGATGGCTACACCTTC. This encodes CASSYSISDGYTF.

The rearrangement joins TRBV27 to TRBJ1-4, with 11 bases lining up with TRBD1. The CDR3 length is 15 residues. Germline lookup yields CDR1 MNHEY and CDR2 SMNVEV (reference sequence). The V segment lost 6 bases and the J segment 8 bases; nucleotides outside the gene matches: 8. In DNA, the CDR3 is TGTGCCAGCAGCCGATGGACAGGGGGCGGAGAAAAACTGTTTTTT. This codes for CASSRWTGGGEKLFF. Full variable domain (rest looked up from reference TRBV27 and TRBJ1-4): EAQVTQNPRYLITVTGKKLTVTCSQNMNHEYMSWYRQDPGLGLRQIYYSMNVEVTDKGDVPEGYKVSRKEKRNFPLILESPSPNQTSLYFCASSRWTGGGEKLFFGSGTQLSVL.

The chain employs TRBV6-1 and TRBJ2-3, with 7 bases identical to TRBD2. Germline CDR1 reads MNHNS; CDR2 reads SASEGT. Unmatched junction bases numbered 6, after V lost 3 bases and J lost 0 bases. CDR3 length: 16 amino acids. The CDR3 sequence: CASSDGGVPSTDTQYF. CDR3 nucleotide sequence: TGTGCCAGCAGTGATGGGGGGGTACCAAGCACAGATACGCAGTATTTT.

This clone occurred once. The genes are TRBV18 and TRBJ2-7, with TRBD2 matching over 9 bases. The CDR3 has 14 amino acids. V lost 6 bases to trimming and J lost 7 bases; unmatched junction nucleotides: 10. Per germline, CDR1 KGHSH and CDR2 LQKENI. The CDR3 spells CASSSSGTSREQYV. In DNA, the CDR3 is TGTGCCAGCTCTTCTAGCGGGACGTCGAGGGAGCAGTACGTC.

This clone was recorded many times. The V call is TRBV27, the J call TRBJ1-2; D might be TRBD1 (5 bases). Trimming left V 6 bases short and J 5 bases short, with 13 bases between. This CDR3 region has 13 residues. In germline, CDR1 is MNHEY, CDR2 SMNVEV (reference sequence). Here the CDR3 reads CASRPAGRYGYTF. DNA of the CDR3: TGTGCCAGCAGGCCTGCAGGGAGGTATGGCTACACCTTC.

The chain links TRBV7-8 to TRBJ1-2, with no clear D. The CDR3 has 13 residues. Germline CDR1 SGHVS, CDR2 FQNEAQ. The ends were cut back, 1 base at V and 8 bases at J, with 11 bases in the middle. The CDR3 loop is CASSLGWGGGYTF. In DNA form, the CDR3 reads TGTGCCAGCAGCTTAGGGTGGGGAGGAGGCTACACCTTC.

The genes are TRBV20-1 and TRBJ1-2; no reliable D call. Germline V gene data show CDR1 as DFQATT and CDR2 as SNEGSKA (reference sequence). Trimming shortened V by 4 bases and J by 3 bases, and 6 bases separated the two germline ends. CDR3 length equals 11 residues. The DNA of the CDR3 is TGCAGTGCTAATCCCTACTATGGCTACACCTTC. Translating it yields CSANPYYGYTF.

This clone was detected once. This CDR3 is CASSQPTGTRSRDTQYF. The CDR3 DNA sequence: TGTGCCAGCAGCCAACCGACCGGGACTAGGTCACGAGATACGCAGTATTTT. The chain is built from TRBV3-1 (or the pseudogene TRBV3-2) and TRBJ2-3; 8 bases align to TRBD2. Germline values: CDR1 LGHDT, CDR2 YNNKEL (reference sequence). The CDR3 runs to 17 residues. Germline trimming cut 2 bases from V and 5 bases from J; bases unmatched to any gene: 12.

This rearrangement joins TRBV28 to TRBJ1-6; D call uncertain. Trimming removed 8 bases at V and 6 bases at J, with 8 bases between. The CDR3 has 12 amino acids. Per the germline V gene, CDR1 is MDHEN and CDR2 is SYDVKM. The CDR3 is CASGLSNSPLHF. The CDR3 DNA sequence: TGTGCCAGCGGTCTAAGTAATTCACCCCTCCACTTT.

This clone was seen only once. The chain has TRBV5-1 and TRBJ1-2; 7 bases line up with TRBD1. The germline gives CDR1 SGHRS, CDR2 YFSETQ. The junction had 6 bases not matched to a gene; V was cut back by 3 bases and J by 1 base. The CDR3 runs 15 residues. The CDR3 nucleotides read TGCGCCAGCAGCTACGTTAGGGACAGTAACTATGGCTACACCTTC. Amino acid sequence: CASSYVRDSNYGYTF.

The V and J genes are TRBV5-1 and TRBJ2-2; D remains unclear. V lost 0 bases and J 2 bases, leaving 11 bases between the germline ends. From germline, CDR1 is SGHRS and CDR2 YFSETQ. This CDR3 comprises 16 residues. CDR3 nucleotides: TGCGCCAGCAGCTTGGGTACTTCCCAAAACACCGGGGAGCTGTTTTTT. Amino acids: CASSLGTSQNTGELFF. Looking up the rest from reference TRBV5-1 and TRBJ2-2 gives the full variable domain: KAGVTQTPRYLIKTRGQQVTLSCSPISGHRSVSWYQQTPGQGLQFLFEYFSETQRNKGNFPGRFSGRQFSNSRSEMNVSTLELGDSALYLCASSLGTSQNTGELFFGEGSRLTVL.

This clone has a single count. The rearrangement links TRBV30 to TRBJ1-3; a weak D match, TRBD1 (5 bases). Trimming removed 0 bases at V and 3 bases at J, with 9 bases between. Germline CDR1 is GTSNPN and CDR2 is SVGIG (reference sequence). The CDR3 contains 14 residues. The DNA of the CDR3 is TGTGCCTGGAGTGTACACGGGGGTGGAAACACCATATATTTT. Its protein product is CAWSVHGGGNTIYF.

The chain carries TRBV5-4 and TRBJ2-5; no reliable D call. CDR3 length: 13 amino acids. The germline gives CDR1 SGHNT, CDR2 YYREEE (reference sequence). With 0 bases removed from V and 9 bases from J, the gap between germline ends came to 12 bases. Here the CDR3 reads CASSLDGFGSQYF. The DNA for the CDR3 is TGTGCCAGCAGCTTGGACGGGTTCGGGTCCCAGTACTTC. Using reference TRBV5-4 and TRBJ2-5 for the parts outside the CDR3, the full variable domain is ETGVTQSPTHLIKTRGQQVTLRCSSQSGHNTVSWYQQALGQGPQFIFQYYREEENGRGNFPPRFSGLQFPNYSSELNVNALELDDSALYLCASSLDGFGSQYFGPGTRLLVL.

The chain is built from TRBV24-1 and TRBJ2-2; possible D gene TRBD1, 5 bases. CDR3 length: 15 amino acids. The V end lost 6 bases, the J end lost 4 bases, and 14 bases lay between the germline ends. Germline CDR1 reads KGHDR; CDR2 reads SFDVKD. The CDR3 bases are TGTGCCACCAGTCAGGGTGGGCGCGGCACCGGGGAGCTGTTTTTT. Encoded protein: CATSQGGRGTGELFF.

V is TRBV7-9 and J is TRBJ2-3, with no clear D. The CDR3 extends over 15 amino acids. The V end lost 0 bases, the J end lost 3 bases, and 10 bases lay between the germline ends. Germline V CDR1 and CDR2: SEHNR, FQNEAQ (reference sequence). The CDR3: CASSLALPETDTQYF. CDR3 coding DNA: TGTGCCAGCAGCTTAGCCTTACCTGAGACAGATACGCAGTATTTT.

The chain couples TRBV5-1 to TRBJ1-2, with TRBD1 as a possible D gene (6 bases). The CDR3 has 15 residues. V was trimmed by 0 bases and J by 2 bases, leaving 11 bases between them. From germline, CDR1 is SGHRS and CDR2 YFSETQ. The CDR3 is CASSLAGGPNYGYTF. CDR3 nucleotide sequence: TGCGCCAGCAGCTTGGCCGGGGGGCCGAACTATGGCTACACCTTC.

V is TRBV5-5 and J is TRBJ2-7; the match to TRBD2 covers 11 bases. J lost 6 bases, V lost 4 bases, and 9 bases had no gene match. This CDR3 contains 15 residues. Looked up from germline, CDR1 is SGHKS and CDR2 is YYEKEE (reference sequence). The CDR3 reads CASSPSLAGGGEQYV. The CDR3 nucleotides read TGTGCCAGCAGCCCTTCGCTAGCGGGGGGTGGCGAGCAGTACGTC.

The V call is TRBV19, the J call TRBJ1-6; D might be TRBD1 (5 bases). The CDR3 loop spans 15 amino acids. The germline V gene encodes CDR1 LNHDA and CDR2 SQIVND (reference sequence). V lost 5 bases and J lost 4, with 12 bases in between. CDR3: CASSPRQTYNSPLHF. CDR3 nucleotide sequence: TGTGCCAGTAGTCCTAGACAGACATATAATTCACCCCTCCACTTT. Based on the CDR3 plus reference TRBV19 and TRBJ1-6, the full variable domain is DGGITQSPKYLFRKEGQNVTLSCEQNLNHDAMYWYRQDPGQGLRLIYYSQIVNDFQKGDIAEGYSVSREKKESFPLTVTSAQKNPTAFYLCASSPRQTYNSPLHFGNGTRLTVT.

V usage is TRBV19 and J usage is TRBJ2-1; 8 bases match TRBD1. This CDR3 spans 15 amino acids. The germline CDR1 and CDR2 sequences are LNHDA and SQIVND (reference sequence). J was trimmed by 10 bases and V by 3 bases; bases with no gene match: 11. The CDR3 DNA is TGTGCCAGTAGTATTATCGGACAGGGTATTGGCGAGCAGTTCTTC. Translated: CASSIIGQGIGEQFF.

The chain is built from TRBV19 and TRBJ2-6; D unresolved. The V end was cut by 3 bases, the J end by 0 bases, with 6 bases between. Germline V gene lookup returns CDR1 LNHDA and CDR2 SQIVND (reference sequence). This CDR3 contains 15 residues. In DNA, the CDR3 is TGTGCCAGTAGTATTCTAAGCTCTGGGGCCAACGTCCTGACTTTC. It yields the protein CASSILSSGANVLTF.

The chain carries TRBV18 and TRBJ2-3, with TRBD1 matching over 11 bases. Germline CDR1 and CDR2: KGHSH and LQKENI. V was clipped by 3 bases and J by 1 base; unmatched bases: 6. The CDR3 is 17 residues long. CDR3 sequence reads: CASSPRTGGGGTDTQYF. The CDR3 DNA reads as TGTGCCAGCTCACCTCGGACAGGGGGCGGCGGCACAGATACGCAGTATTTT.

V gene TRBV5-1 combines with J gene TRBJ2-5; D unclear. This CDR3 region has 14 residues. In germline, CDR1 is SGHRS, CDR2 YFSETQ. V was cut by 5 bases and J by 1 base, with 12 bases left in between. DNA for the CDR3: TGCGCCAGCAGGTCGCAGGCTCCCCAAGAGACCCAGTACTTC. Translating gives CASRSQAPQETQYF.

The gene calls are TRBV6-1 and TRBJ1-2; 9 bases match TRBD1. The junction had 7 bases not matched to a gene; V was cut back by 3 bases and J by 8 bases. The CDR3 contains 14 residues. Germline CDR1 and CDR2: MNHNS and SASEGT. Here the CDR3 reads CASSETGTGRGYTF. CDR3 in DNA: TGTGCCAGCAGTGAGACCGGGACAGGGAGAGGCTACACCTTC.